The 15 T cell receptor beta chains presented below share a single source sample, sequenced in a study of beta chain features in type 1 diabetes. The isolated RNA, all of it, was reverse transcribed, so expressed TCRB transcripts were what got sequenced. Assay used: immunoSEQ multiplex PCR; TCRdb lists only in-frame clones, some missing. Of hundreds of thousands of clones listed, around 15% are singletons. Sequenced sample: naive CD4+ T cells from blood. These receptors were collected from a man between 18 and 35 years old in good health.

DNA for the CDR3: TGCAGCGTACAACCGGACAGGTCGGACACTGAAGCTTTCTTT. It encodes CSVQPDRSDTEAFF. The chain carries TRBV29-1 and TRBJ1-1; TRBD1 matches at 7 bases. The CDR3 runs 14 residues. Germline loops: CDR1 SQVTM, CDR2 ANQGSEA. Trimming cost V 6 bases and J 3 bases; bases outside gene matches: 10.

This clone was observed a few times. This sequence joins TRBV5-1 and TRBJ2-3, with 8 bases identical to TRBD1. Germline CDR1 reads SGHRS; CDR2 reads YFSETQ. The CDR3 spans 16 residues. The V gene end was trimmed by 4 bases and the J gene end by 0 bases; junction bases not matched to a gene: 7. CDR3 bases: TGCGCCAGCAGCCCCTTCGACAGGGGCAGCACAGATACGCAGTATTTT. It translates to CASSPFDRGSTDTQYF.

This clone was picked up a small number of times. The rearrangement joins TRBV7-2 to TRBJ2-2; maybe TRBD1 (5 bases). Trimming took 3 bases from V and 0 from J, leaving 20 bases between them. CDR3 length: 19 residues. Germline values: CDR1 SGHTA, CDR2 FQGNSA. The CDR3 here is CASSLTLPQGEPNTGELFF. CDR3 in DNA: TGTGCCAGCAGCTTGACCCTCCCACAAGGGGAACCGAACACCGGGGAGCTGTTTTTT.

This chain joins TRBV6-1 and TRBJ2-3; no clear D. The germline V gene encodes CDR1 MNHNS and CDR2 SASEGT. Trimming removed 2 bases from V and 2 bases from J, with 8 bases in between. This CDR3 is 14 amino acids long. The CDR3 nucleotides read TGTGCCAGCAGTGAATCACTGACCACAGATACGCAGTATTTT. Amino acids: CASSESLTTDTQYF.

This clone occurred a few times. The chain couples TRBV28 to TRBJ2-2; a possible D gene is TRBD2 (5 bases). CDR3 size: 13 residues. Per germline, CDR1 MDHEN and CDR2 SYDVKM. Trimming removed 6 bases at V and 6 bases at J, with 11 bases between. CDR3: CASRTRGPGELFF. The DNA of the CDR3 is TGTGCCAGCAGGACCCGAGGGCCCGGGGAGCTGTTTTTT.

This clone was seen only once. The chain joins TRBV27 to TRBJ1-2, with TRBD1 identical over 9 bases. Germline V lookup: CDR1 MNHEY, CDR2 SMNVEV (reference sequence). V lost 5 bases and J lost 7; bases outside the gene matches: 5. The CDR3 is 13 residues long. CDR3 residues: CASSLQGAVGYTF. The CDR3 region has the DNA TGTGCCAGCAGTCTACAGGGGGCGGTTGGCTACACCTTC.

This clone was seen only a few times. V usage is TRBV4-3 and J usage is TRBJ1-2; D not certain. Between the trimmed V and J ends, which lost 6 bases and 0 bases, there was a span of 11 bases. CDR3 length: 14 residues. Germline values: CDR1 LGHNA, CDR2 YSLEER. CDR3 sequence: CASSGRPSNYGYTF. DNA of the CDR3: TGCGCCAGCAGTGGCCGGCCTTCTAACTATGGCTACACCTTC.

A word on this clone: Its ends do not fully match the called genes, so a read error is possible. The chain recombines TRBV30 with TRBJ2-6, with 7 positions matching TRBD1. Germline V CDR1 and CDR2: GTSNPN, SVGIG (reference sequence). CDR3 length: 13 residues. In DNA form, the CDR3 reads TGTGCCGGACAGGTGTCTGTGGCCAACGTCCTGACTTTC. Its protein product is CAGQVSVANVLTF.

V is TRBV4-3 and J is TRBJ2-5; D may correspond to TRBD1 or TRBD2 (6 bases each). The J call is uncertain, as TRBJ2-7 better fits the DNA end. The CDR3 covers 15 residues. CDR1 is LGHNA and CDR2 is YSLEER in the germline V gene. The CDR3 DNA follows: TGCGCCAGCAGCCAAGTGATTGGGGGGCTCTACGAGCAGTACTTC. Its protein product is CASSQVIGGLYEQYF.

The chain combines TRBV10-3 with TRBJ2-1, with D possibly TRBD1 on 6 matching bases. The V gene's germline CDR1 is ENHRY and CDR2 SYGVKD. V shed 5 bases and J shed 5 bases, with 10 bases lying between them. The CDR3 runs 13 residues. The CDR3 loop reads CAISPDRDNEQFF. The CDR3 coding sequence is TGTGCCATCAGTCCGGACAGAGACAATGAGCAGTTCTTC.

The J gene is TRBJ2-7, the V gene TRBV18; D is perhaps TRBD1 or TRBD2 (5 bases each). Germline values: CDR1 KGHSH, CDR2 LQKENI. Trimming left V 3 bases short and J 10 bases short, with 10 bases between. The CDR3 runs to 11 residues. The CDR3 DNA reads TGTGCCAGCTCACCTGGGGACCCACAGTACTTC. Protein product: CASSPGDPQYF.

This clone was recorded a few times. The CDR3 DNA follows: TGTTCGGCAGGGTTCCCCCTCTTGGGCACTGAAGCTTTCTTT. Its translation: CSAGFPLLGTEAFF. The V call is TRBV30, the J call TRBJ1-1; a weak D match, TRBD1 (5 bases). The CDR3 runs 14 residues. Germline values: CDR1 GTSNPN, CDR2 SVGIG (reference sequence). Filled out from reference TRBV30 and TRBJ1-1, the complete variable domain reads SQTIHQWPATLVQPVGSPLSLECTVEGTSNPNLYWYRQAAGRGLQLLFYSVGIGQISSEVPQNLSASRPQDRQFILSSKKLLLSDSGFYLCSAGFPLLGTEAFFGQGTRLTVV.

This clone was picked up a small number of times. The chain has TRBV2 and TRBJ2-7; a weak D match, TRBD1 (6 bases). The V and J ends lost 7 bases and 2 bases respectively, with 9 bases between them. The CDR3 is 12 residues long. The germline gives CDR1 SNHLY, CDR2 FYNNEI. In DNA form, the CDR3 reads TGTGCCAGCAACAACAGGGCCTACGAGCAGTACTTC. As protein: CASNNRAYEQYF.

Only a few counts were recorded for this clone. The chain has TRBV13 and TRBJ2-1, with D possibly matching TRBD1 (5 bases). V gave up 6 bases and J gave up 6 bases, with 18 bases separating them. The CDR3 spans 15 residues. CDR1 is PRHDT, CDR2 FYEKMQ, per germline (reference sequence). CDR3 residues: CASRRTPRYPNEQFF. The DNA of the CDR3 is TGTGCCAGCAGAAGGACACCACGCTACCCCAATGAGCAGTTCTTC.

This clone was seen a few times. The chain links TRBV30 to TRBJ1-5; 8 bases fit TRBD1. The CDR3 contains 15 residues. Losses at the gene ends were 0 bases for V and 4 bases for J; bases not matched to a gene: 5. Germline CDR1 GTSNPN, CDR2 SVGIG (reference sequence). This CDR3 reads CAWSVIRGRNQPQHF. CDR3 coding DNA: TGTGCCTGGAGTGTAATCAGGGGGCGAAATCAGCCCCAGCATTTT.